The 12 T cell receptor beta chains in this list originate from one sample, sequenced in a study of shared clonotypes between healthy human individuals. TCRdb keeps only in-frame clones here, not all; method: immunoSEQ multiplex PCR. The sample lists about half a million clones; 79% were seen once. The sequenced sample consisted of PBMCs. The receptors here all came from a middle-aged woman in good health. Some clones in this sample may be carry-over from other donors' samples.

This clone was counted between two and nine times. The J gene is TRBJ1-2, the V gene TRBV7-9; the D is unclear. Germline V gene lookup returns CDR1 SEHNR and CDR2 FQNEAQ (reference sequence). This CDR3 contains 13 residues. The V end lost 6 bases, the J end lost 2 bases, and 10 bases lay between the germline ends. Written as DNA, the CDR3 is TGTGCCAGCAGTTATGTTGGAAACTATGGCTACACCTTC. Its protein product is CASSYVGNYGYTF.

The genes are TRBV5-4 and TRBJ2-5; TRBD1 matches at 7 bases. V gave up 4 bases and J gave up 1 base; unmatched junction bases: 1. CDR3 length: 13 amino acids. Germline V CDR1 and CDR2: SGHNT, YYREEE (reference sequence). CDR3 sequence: CASSRDSQETQYF. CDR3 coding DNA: TGTGCCAGCAGCCGGGACAGCCAAGAGACCCAGTACTTC.

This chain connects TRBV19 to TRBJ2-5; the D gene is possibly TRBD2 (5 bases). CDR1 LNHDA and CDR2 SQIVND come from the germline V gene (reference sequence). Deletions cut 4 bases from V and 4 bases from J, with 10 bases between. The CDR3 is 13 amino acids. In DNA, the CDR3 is TGTGCCAGTAGTACAACTAGTTTAGAGACCCAGTACTTC. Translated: CASSTTSLETQYF.

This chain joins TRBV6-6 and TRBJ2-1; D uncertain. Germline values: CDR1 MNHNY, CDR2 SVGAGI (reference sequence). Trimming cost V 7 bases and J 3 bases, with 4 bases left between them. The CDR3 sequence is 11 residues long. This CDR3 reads CASINYNEQFF. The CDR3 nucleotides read TGTGCCAGCATAAACTACAATGAGCAGTTCTTC.

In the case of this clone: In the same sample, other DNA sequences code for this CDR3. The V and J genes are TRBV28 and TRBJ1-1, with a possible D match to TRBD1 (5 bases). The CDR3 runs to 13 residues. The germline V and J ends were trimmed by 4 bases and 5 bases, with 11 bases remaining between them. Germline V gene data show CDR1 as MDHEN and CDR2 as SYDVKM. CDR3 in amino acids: CASSWGGGTEAFF. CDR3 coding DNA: TGTGCCAGCAGTTGGGGGGGAGGGACTGAAGCTTTCTTT. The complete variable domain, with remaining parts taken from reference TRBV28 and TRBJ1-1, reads DVKVTQSSRYLVKRTGEKVFLECVQDMDHENMFWYRQDPGLGLRLIYFSYDVKMKEKGDIPEGYSVSREKKERFSLILESASTNQTSMYLCASSWGGGTEAFFGQGTRLTVV.

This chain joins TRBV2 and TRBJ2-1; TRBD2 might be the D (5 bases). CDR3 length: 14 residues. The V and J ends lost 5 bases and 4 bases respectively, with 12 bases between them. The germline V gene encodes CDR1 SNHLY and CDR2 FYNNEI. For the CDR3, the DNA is TGTGCCAGCAGTATGGACTCTATATACAATGAGCAGTTCTTC. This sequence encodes CASSMDSIYNEQFF.

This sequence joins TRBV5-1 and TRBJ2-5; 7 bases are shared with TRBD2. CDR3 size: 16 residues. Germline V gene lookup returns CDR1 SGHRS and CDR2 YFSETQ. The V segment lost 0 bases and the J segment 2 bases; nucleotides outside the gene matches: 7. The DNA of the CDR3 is TGCGCCAGCAGCTTGGGTGGGGGACTATTACAAGAGACCCAGTACTTC. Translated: CASSLGGGLLQETQYF.

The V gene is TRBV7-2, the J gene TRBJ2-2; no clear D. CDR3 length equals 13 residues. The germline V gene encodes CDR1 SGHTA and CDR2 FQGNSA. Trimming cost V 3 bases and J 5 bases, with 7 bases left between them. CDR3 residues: CASSFAWTGELFF. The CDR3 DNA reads TGTGCCAGCAGCTTTGCGTGGACCGGGGAGCTGTTTTTT.

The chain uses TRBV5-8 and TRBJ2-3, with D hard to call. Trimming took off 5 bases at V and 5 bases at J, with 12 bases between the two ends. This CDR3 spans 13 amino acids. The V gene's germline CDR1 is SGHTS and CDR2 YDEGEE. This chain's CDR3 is CASRYKGVDTQYF. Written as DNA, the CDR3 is TGTGCCAGCAGGTACAAGGGCGTAGATACGCAGTATTTT.

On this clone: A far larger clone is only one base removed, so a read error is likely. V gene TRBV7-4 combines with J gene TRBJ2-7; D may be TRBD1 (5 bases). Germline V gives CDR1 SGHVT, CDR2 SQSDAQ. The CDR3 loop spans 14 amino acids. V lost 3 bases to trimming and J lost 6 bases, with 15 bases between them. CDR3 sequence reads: CASSLGQWKGEQYF. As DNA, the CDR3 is TGTGCCAGCAGCTTGGGGCAGTGGAAGGGCGAGCAGTACTTC. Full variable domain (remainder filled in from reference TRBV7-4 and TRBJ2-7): GAGVSQSPRYKVAKRGRDVALRCDSISGHVTLYWYRQTLGQGSEVLTYSQSDAQRDKSGRPSGRFSAERPERSVSTLKIQRTEQGDSAVYLCASSLGQWKGEQYFGPGTRLTVT.

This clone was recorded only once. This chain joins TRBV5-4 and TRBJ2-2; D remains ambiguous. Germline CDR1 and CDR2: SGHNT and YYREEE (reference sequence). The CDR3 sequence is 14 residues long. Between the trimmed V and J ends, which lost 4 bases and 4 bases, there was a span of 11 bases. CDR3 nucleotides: TGTGCCAGCAGCCACGACCGCTTCACCGGGGAGCTGTTTTTT. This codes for CASSHDRFTGELFF.

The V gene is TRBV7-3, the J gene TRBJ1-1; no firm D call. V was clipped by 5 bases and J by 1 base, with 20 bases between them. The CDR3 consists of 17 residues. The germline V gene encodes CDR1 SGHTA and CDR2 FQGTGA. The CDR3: CASSRYGSRRANTEAFF. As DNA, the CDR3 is TGTGCCAGCAGCCGATACGGGAGTCGTAGAGCGAACACTGAAGCTTTCTTT.